These 28 T cell receptor beta chains were sequenced from one sample in a study of long-term antiretroviral therapy in people with HIV. Version v3.0 of the immunoSEQ assay ran at survey level. Data came from immunoSEQ multiplex PCR; TCRdb stores just in-frame clones and leaves some out. Here the sample spans about 22,000 clones, 65% to 85% being singletons. Source: unsorted PBMCs, taken around 21 months before starting antiretroviral therapy. The receptors here all came from a woman aged 35 to 49 with HIV.

V usage is TRBV19 and J usage is TRBJ2-7; 8 bases are a match to TRBD1. This CDR3 is 13 amino acids long. Germline CDR1 is LNHDA and CDR2 is SQIVND (reference sequence). J lost 4 bases, V lost 5 bases, and 4 bases had no gene match. The chain's CDR3 is CASSVDRAYEQYF. CDR3 coding DNA: TGTGCCAGTAGTGTGGACAGGGCGTACGAGCAGTACTTC.

The rearrangement uses TRBV5-4 and TRBJ2-2, with TRBD2 as a possible D gene (5 bases). The CDR3 covers 16 residues. Germline V gene lookup returns CDR1 SGHNT and CDR2 YYREEE (reference sequence). The V end lost 1 base, the J end lost 2 bases, and 12 bases lay between the germline ends. CDR3 sequence (DNA): TGTGCCAGCAGCTTGAACGGACTCCGAAACACCGGGGAGCTGTTTTTT. It specifies CASSLNGLRNTGELFF. The entire variable domain, with the rest obtained from reference TRBV5-4 and TRBJ2-2, is as follows: ETGVTQSPTHLIKTRGQQVTLRCSSQSGHNTVSWYQQALGQGPQFIFQYYREEENGRGNFPPRFSGLQFPNYSSELNVNALELDDSALYLCASSLNGLRNTGELFFGEGSRLTVL.

The V gene is TRBV6-1, the J gene TRBJ1-1, with D possibly matching TRBD1 (5 bases). Germline assignment: CDR1 MNHNS and CDR2 SASEGT. V was clipped by 6 bases and J by 0 bases, with 8 bases between them. The CDR3 loop spans 13 amino acids. Here the CDR3 reads CASSATVNTEAFF. As DNA, the CDR3 is TGTGCCAGCAGCGCGACAGTGAACACTGAAGCTTTCTTT.

The chain links TRBV5-8 to TRBJ2-3, with 9 bases fitting TRBD1. Germline loops: CDR1 SGHTS, CDR2 YDEGEE. The CDR3 covers 16 residues. The ends lost 3 bases at V and 6 bases at J; junction bases unmatched: 11. The CDR3 protein is CASSWGTGSVLDTQYF. The CDR3 DNA reads as TGTGCCAGCAGCTGGGGGACAGGGAGCGTGTTGGATACGCAGTATTTT.

The rearrangement joins TRBV11-2 to TRBJ1-1, with D uncertain. This CDR3 is 12 amino acids long. V was cut by 6 bases and J by 7 bases, with 12 bases left in between. Germline V gene lookup returns CDR1 SGHAT and CDR2 FQNNGV. The CDR3 sequence: CASSYMTHEAFF. The DNA of the CDR3 is TGTGCCAGCAGTTACATGACGCATGAAGCTTTCTTT.

The chain has TRBV5-4 and TRBJ2-6, with D tentatively TRBD1 (6 bases). The CDR3 extends over 15 amino acids. From germline, CDR1 is SGHNT and CDR2 YYREEE (reference sequence). V was pared by 4 bases and J by 3 bases, with 11 bases between. The CDR3 reads CASSATGSGANVLTF. The CDR3 bases are TGTGCCAGCAGCGCAACAGGGAGTGGGGCCAACGTCCTGACTTTC.

The J gene is TRBJ1-3, the V gene TRBV10-3, with D perhaps matching TRBD1 (5 bases). The V end lost 3 bases, the J end lost 0 bases, and 15 bases lay between the germline ends. CDR1 and CDR2 (germline): ENHRY, SYGVKD. The CDR3 loop spans 17 amino acids. The CDR3 reads CAISDTGLRTSGNTIYF. The CDR3 nucleotides are TGTGCCATCAGTGACACGGGACTGAGGACCTCTGGAAACACCATATATTTT.

V gene TRBV2 combines with J gene TRBJ1-1, with 7 nucleotides matching TRBD1. The length of the CDR3 is 14 residues. Per the germline V gene, CDR1 is SNHLY and CDR2 is FYNNEI. J gave up 2 bases and V 4 bases, and 4 bases lay outside the gene matches. The CDR3 coding sequence is TGTGCCAGCAGTGTTCGGGACAGAAACACTGAAGCTTTCTTT. Its protein product is CASSVRDRNTEAFF.

The chain carries TRBV4-1 and TRBJ2-6, with 7 bases fitting TRBD1. The V gene's germline CDR1 is MGHRA and CDR2 YSYEKL. The CDR3 totals 20 residues. V shed 1 base and J 0 bases; nucleotides not matched to a gene: 12. In DNA, the CDR3 is TGCGCCAGCAGCCAAGTACCCAGGGGGTCGGTATCCTCTGGGGCCAACGTCCTGACTTTC. Translating gives CASSQVPRGSVSSGANVLTF.

This chain connects TRBV2 to TRBJ2-3; D is ambiguous. Germline CDR1 reads SNHLY; CDR2 reads FYNNEI. Trimming stripped 0 bases from V and 0 bases from J, with 4 bases between. There are 14 residues in the CDR3. For the CDR3, the DNA is TGTGCCAGCAGTGAAGCGATTAGCACAGATACGCAGTATTTT. Translated: CASSEAISTDTQYF.

This clone was observed a single time. The V call is TRBV18, the J call TRBJ1-3; D unresolved. This CDR3 comprises 13 residues. Germline V gives CDR1 KGHSH, CDR2 LQKENI. Deletions cut 5 bases from V and 8 bases from J, with 13 bases between. CDR3 region: CASSTSVDDTIYF. The CDR3 coding sequence is TGTGCCAGCTCAACTTCAGTCGACGACACCATATATTTT.

V and J are TRBV6-1 and TRBJ1-1; TRBD1 might be the D (5 bases). Germline assignment: CDR1 MNHNS and CDR2 SASEGT. V was trimmed by 9 bases and J by 2 bases, leaving 13 bases between them. The CDR3 runs 13 residues. The CDR3 sequence: CASWRGPNTEAFF. The CDR3 nucleotides read TGTGCCAGTTGGAGGGGTCCCAACACTGAAGCTTTCTTT.

The rearrangement uses TRBV19 and TRBJ2-7, with D uncertain. Germline V gene data show CDR1 as LNHDA and CDR2 as SQIVND (reference sequence). V was shortened by 1 base and J by 0 bases, with 10 bases between the two germline ends. CDR3 size: 15 residues. The CDR3 nucleotides read TGTGCCAGTAGTATAGTTCGGTCCTCCTCCTACGAGCAGTACTTC. Amino acids: CASSIVRSSSYEQYF.

The chain combines TRBV27 with TRBJ2-1; 9 bases line up with TRBD2. The ends lost 2 bases at V and 4 bases at J; junction bases unmatched: 3. Germline CDR1 and CDR2: MNHEY and SMNVEV (reference sequence). This CDR3 region has 15 residues. The CDR3: CASSLGGRGYNEQFF. CDR3 nucleotide sequence: TGTGCCAGCAGTTTAGGCGGGAGGGGATACAATGAGCAGTTCTTC.

The chain is built from TRBV18 and TRBJ2-3; D call uncertain. Germline CDR1 reads KGHSH; CDR2 reads LQKENI. Trimming stripped 3 bases from V and 1 base from J, with 8 bases between. CDR3 size: 14 residues. The CDR3 nucleotides read TGTGCCAGCTCACCGGGCGACGGCACAGATACGCAGTATTTT. Translated, it gives CASSPGDGTDTQYF.

This chain connects TRBV7-8 to TRBJ1-1, with D possibly being TRBD1 (5 bases). In germline, CDR1 is SGHVS, CDR2 FQNEAQ. Trimming stripped 1 base from V and 8 bases from J, with 8 bases between. The CDR3 spans 12 residues. The CDR3 here is CASSLGNREAFF. The CDR3 DNA follows: TGTGCCAGCAGCTTAGGAAACAGGGAAGCTTTCTTT.

The chain uses TRBV30 and TRBJ1-6; D is undetermined. Trimming took off 1 base at V and 10 bases at J, with 8 bases between the two ends. The CDR3 sequence is 12 residues long. Per the germline V gene, CDR1 is GTSNPN and CDR2 is SVGIG (reference sequence). The CDR3, as DNA: TGTGCCTGGAGTGGCGCGGGGTCACCCCTCCACTTT. This encodes CAWSGAGSPLHF.

This clone is judged medium-sized. CDR3 in amino acids: CASSVGVLFTDEQFF. The CDR3 coding sequence is TGTGCCAGCAGCGTTGGGGTCCTTTTCACGGATGAGCAGTTCTTC. The chain combines TRBV9 with TRBJ2-1; D is undetermined. The CDR3 length is 15 residues. Germline CDR1 is SGDLS and CDR2 is YYNGEE. The V end lost 2 bases, the J end lost 8 bases, and 17 bases lay between the germline ends.

In DNA, the CDR3 is TGTGCCAGCAGCTTAGCGCGAGCCTACGAGCAGTACTTC. Its protein product is CASSLARAYEQYF. The chain carries TRBV7-6 and TRBJ2-7; no clear D gene. The germline V and J ends were trimmed by 0 bases and 2 bases, with 5 bases remaining between them. Looked up from germline, CDR1 is SGHVS and CDR2 is FNYEAQ. The CDR3 runs 13 residues.

The rearrangement uses TRBV6-1 and TRBJ2-2, with D unresolved. This CDR3 is 12 amino acids long. The V and J ends lost 3 bases and 6 bases respectively, with 5 bases between them. CDR1 is MNHNS, CDR2 SASEGT, per germline. The CDR3 sequence: CASSDPAGELFF. The DNA of the CDR3 is TGTGCCAGCAGTGATCCCGCCGGGGAGCTGTTTTTT.

The chain joins TRBV21-1 to TRBJ2-7; the table's D call, TRBD2, has no DNA check behind it. TRBV21-1 is tagged as a pseudogene. The CDR3 is made up of 16 amino acids. CDR3 sequence reads: CASSKVRLADPYEQYF. The CDR3 DNA reads as TGTGCCAGCAGCAAAGTGCGACTAGCGGATCCCTACGAGCAGTACTTC.

This chain uses TRBV6-6 with TRBJ2-1; 10 bases are shared with TRBD2. Trimming at V came to 7 bases and at J to 4 bases, leaving 4 bases not matched to a gene. Looked up from germline, CDR1 is MNHNY and CDR2 is SVGAGI (reference sequence). This CDR3 contains 14 residues. This CDR3 is CASTIAGGYNEQFF. CDR3 in DNA: TGTGCCAGCACTATAGCGGGGGGTTACAATGAGCAGTTCTTC.

This rearrangement joins TRBV14 to TRBJ2-1, with D perhaps being TRBD1 or TRBD2 (5 bases each). The V gene lost 1 base and the J gene lost 4 bases, with 8 bases spanning the gap. Germline-derived CDR1 and CDR2 are SGHDN and FVKESK. The CDR3 extends over 14 amino acids. Here the CDR3 reads CASSQAWGYNEQFF. The DNA of the CDR3 is TGTGCCAGCAGCCAAGCTTGGGGGTACAATGAGCAGTTCTTC. Looking up the rest from reference TRBV14 and TRBJ2-1 gives the full variable domain: EAGVTQFPSHSVIEKGQTVTLRCDPISGHDNLYWYRRVMGKEIKFLLHFVKESKQDESGMPNNRFLAERTGGTYSTLKVQPAELEDSGVYFCASSQAWGYNEQFFGPGTRLTVL.

V gene TRBV5-6 combines with J gene TRBJ1-2; D is undetermined. This CDR3 has 14 amino acids. Trimming removed 1 base at V and 0 bases at J, with 7 bases between. Germline V gives CDR1 SGHDT, CDR2 YYEEEE. In DNA form, the CDR3 reads TGTGCCAGCAGCTTGCGCGGTCCTAACTATGGCTACACCTTC. Residues: CASSLRGPNYGYTF.

Of note for this clone: This may stem from a read error, because a much larger clone lies one nucleotide away. This chain links TRBV11-3 with TRBJ2-7; unclear D gene. Trimming stripped 2 bases from V and 3 bases from J, with 5 bases between. CDR3 length: 12 residues. CDR1 SGHNT and CDR2 YENEEA come from the germline V gene. Here the CDR3 reads CASSLRVYEQYF. The CDR3 region has the DNA TGTGCCAGCAGCTTACGGGTCTACGAGCAGTACTTC.

This chain connects TRBV19 to TRBJ1-2; D may be TRBD1 (6 bases). From germline, CDR1 is LNHDA and CDR2 SQIVND (reference sequence). V lost 3 bases and J lost 4, with 12 bases in between. The CDR3 covers 14 residues. CDR3 DNA: TGTGCCAGTAGTATCCGGGACAAAAGCTATGGCTACACCTTC. Translated, it gives CASSIRDKSYGYTF.

V is TRBV6-6 and J is TRBJ2-7; D assignment may be TRBD1 or TRBD2 (5 bases each). Trimming cost V 5 bases and J 3 bases, with 14 bases left between them. This CDR3 has 14 residues. Germline CDR1 and CDR2: MNHNY and SVGAGI (reference sequence). The CDR3 DNA follows: TGTGCCAGCAGTCCCCGGGACCCGAGCTACGAGCAGTACTTC. Its translation is CASSPRDPSYEQYF.

This clone was observed once. The chain employs TRBV27 and TRBJ1-1; D remains ambiguous. V was cut by 6 bases and J by 2 bases, with 13 bases left in between. The germline V gene has CDR1 MNHEY and CDR2 SMNVEV (reference sequence). The CDR3 contains 14 residues. CDR3 nucleotide sequence: TGTGCCAGCAGCGCCCCAACAGAAAACACTGAAGCTTTCTTT. This sequence encodes CASSAPTENTEAFF.